The sequence of this T cell receptor beta chain was determined in a study of blood T cell repertoires in COVID-19. Per the original data handling: Reference gene primer amplification gave estimated nucleated cell counts. TCRdb's copy holds only in-frame clones and misses some; the assay was immunoSEQ multiplex PCR. Clone size and the V and J calls come from that table; the DNA yielded D and trimming. The repertoire consists of tens of thousands of clones, with around 87% occurring once and the leading ten covering about 2.9%. Sequencing input: peripheral blood. The receptor comes from a man aged 45-60 years with acute or convalescent COVID-19.

The CDR3, as DNA: TGTGCCAGCAGCAGTTCCCCGGACAGGGGGCACCCTGAAGCTTTCTTT. Amino acids: CASSSSPDRGHPEAFF. V gene TRBV28 combines with J gene TRBJ1-1; 11 nucleotides agree with TRBD1. Germline trimming cut 6 bases from V and 6 bases from J; bases unmatched to any gene: 12. The CDR3 has 16 residues. Germline loops: CDR1 MDHEN, CDR2 SYDVKM. Using reference TRBV28 and TRBJ1-1 for the parts outside the CDR3, the full variable domain is DVKVTQSSRYLVKRTGEKVFLECVQDMDHENMFWYRQDPGLGLRLIYFSYDVKMKEKGDIPEGYSVSREKKERFSLILESASTNQTSMYLCASSSSPDRGHPEAFFGQGTRLTVV.